The 18 T cell receptor beta chains below were found in one sample sequenced in a study of cytomegalovirus exposure and HLA in healthy donors. The study ran its PCR with 60 Vbeta and 13 Jbeta primers. Using immunoSEQ multiplex PCR, the repertoire was profiled, and TCRdb retains in-frame clones only, with some absent. The sample has approximately 100,000 clones, 75% to 85% seen once; the top ten hold approximately 2%. The specimen sequenced was PBMCs. The receptors originated from a man aged 18-30 years in good health and CMV-seronegative.

This clone has a single count. The gene calls are TRBV15 and TRBJ1-3; the D gene is possibly TRBD1 (5 bases). The V end lost 2 bases, the J end lost 0 bases, and 11 bases lay between the germline ends. Germline V gene data show CDR1 as LNHNV and CDR2 as YYDKDF (reference sequence). The CDR3 is made up of 16 amino acids. CDR3: CATSRIDSHSGNTIYF. DNA for the CDR3: TGTGCCACCAGCAGAATTGACAGTCACTCTGGAAACACCATATATTTT.

The V call is TRBV27, the J call TRBJ1-2, with D tentatively TRBD1 (5 bases). The germline V gene encodes CDR1 MNHEY and CDR2 SMNVEV (reference sequence). V lost 2 bases and J 8 bases, leaving 15 bases between the germline ends. The CDR3 runs to 14 residues. The DNA for the CDR3 is TGTGCCAGCAGTTTAGGGGCACGCGGGAGCGGCTACACCTTC. Amino acid sequence: CASSLGARGSGYTF.

CDR3 nucleotides: TGTGCCAGCAGTGCGCCCGGGAAGTCCTACAATGAGCAGTTCTTC. This gives the protein CASSAPGKSYNEQFF. The chain links TRBV6-5 to TRBJ2-1; maybe TRBD2 (5 bases). CDR1 is MNHEY, CDR2 SVGAGI, per germline. V lost 5 bases to trimming and J lost 1 base, with 12 bases between them. The CDR3 covers 15 residues.

The V gene is TRBV19, the J gene TRBJ1-5; 10 bases are a match to TRBD1. Looked up from germline, CDR1 is LNHDA and CDR2 is SQIVND (reference sequence). CDR3 size: 14 residues. J gave up 6 bases and V 5 bases, and 4 bases lay outside the gene matches. The CDR3 sequence is CASSETGGGQPQHF. The CDR3 DNA sequence: TGTGCCAGTAGTGAGACAGGGGGCGGTCAGCCCCAGCATTTT.

The chain employs TRBV27 and TRBJ1-4; the D is unclear. Trimming took off 0 bases at V and 5 bases at J, with 10 bases between the two ends. Germline V gene data show CDR1 as MNHEY and CDR2 as SMNVEV (reference sequence). The CDR3 consists of 15 residues. CDR3 region: CASSLSGVQNEKLFF. CDR3 sequence (DNA): TGTGCCAGCAGTTTATCCGGGGTCCAGAATGAAAAACTGTTTTTT.

Only a few counts were recorded for this clone. The V and J genes are TRBV19 and TRBJ2-3; tentatively, D is TRBD2 (7 bases). This CDR3 is built from 15 residues. The V gene's germline CDR1 is LNHDA and CDR2 SQIVND (reference sequence). The V end lost 5 bases, the J end lost 8 bases, and 20 bases lay between the germline ends. CDR3 protein: CASSDGGGPAGTQYF. Written as DNA, the CDR3 is TGTGCCAGTAGTGATGGCGGGGGCCCGGCAGGTACGCAGTATTTT. Combining the CDR3 with reference TRBV19 and TRBJ2-3 gives the whole variable domain DGGITQSPKYLFRKEGQNVTLSCEQNLNHDAMYWYRQDPGQGLRLIYYSQIVNDFQKGDIAEGYSVSREKKESFPLTVTSAQKNPTAFYLCASSDGGGPAGTQYFGPGTRLTVL.

The rearrangement links TRBV6-5 to TRBJ2-7; 7 positions agree with TRBD1. Germline V gene data show CDR1 as MNHEY and CDR2 as SVGAGI. This CDR3 is built from 15 residues. The J segment lost 2 bases and the V segment lost 2 bases, leaving 6 bases of the junction unmatched. CDR3 bases: TGTGCCAGCAGTTACCAGACAGGGTCAGCCTACGAGCAGTACTTC. It specifies CASSYQTGSAYEQYF.

The chain couples TRBV6-5 to TRBJ1-5; 7 bases are a match to TRBD1. Germline values: CDR1 MNHEY, CDR2 SVGAGI. The CDR3 is 14 residues long. V was pared by 5 bases and J by 7 bases, with 8 bases of the junction left unmatched. The CDR3 DNA sequence: TGTGCCAGCAGTCCCGACAGGGTCCGGCAGCCCCAGCATTTT. Amino acids: CASSPDRVRQPQHF.

This clone appeared once. The rearrangement uses TRBV9 and TRBJ2-1; 7 bases are a match to TRBD2. Germline V gene sequence: CDR1 SGDLS, CDR2 YYNGEE. With V trimmed by 8 bases and J by 4 bases, 6 bases remained unmatched. This CDR3 contains 13 residues. The CDR3 protein is CASSSGEYNEQFF. In DNA form, the CDR3 reads TGTGCCAGTTCCAGCGGGGAGTACAATGAGCAGTTCTTC.

The V call is TRBV7-2, the J call TRBJ2-5; TRBD2 aligns across 9 bases. V dropped 3 bases and J dropped 2; count of bases not matched to a gene: 1. The CDR3 contains 14 residues. CDR1 SGHTA and CDR2 FQGNSA come from the germline V gene. The CDR3 spells CASSLAGGQETQYF. CDR3 in DNA: TGTGCCAGCAGCTTGGCGGGGGGGCAAGAGACCCAGTACTTC. The full variable domain, rest sourced from reference TRBV7-2 and TRBJ2-5, is GAGVSQSPSNKVTEKGKDVELRCDPISGHTALYWYRQSLGQGLEFLIYFQGNSAPDKSGLPSDRFSAERTGGSVSTLTIQRTQQEDSAVYLCASSLAGGQETQYFGPGTRLLVL.

CDR3 sequence: CASSLWTAFPTNEKLFF. The CDR3 nucleotides are TGTGCCAGCAGCTTGTGGACAGCCTTCCCCACTAATGAAAAACTGTTTTTT. The gene calls are TRBV5-6 and TRBJ1-4, with D tentatively TRBD1 (6 bases). Per the germline V gene, CDR1 is SGHDT and CDR2 is YYEEEE. Trimming left V 1 base short and J 2 bases short, with 15 bases between. CDR3 size: 17 residues.

The chain combines TRBV7-8 with TRBJ1-5; D might be TRBD1 (5 bases). Trimming shortened V by 2 bases and J by 0 bases, and 14 bases separated the two germline ends. The CDR3 is 17 amino acids. Germline-derived CDR1 and CDR2 are SGHVS and FQNEAQ. DNA for the CDR3: TGTGCCAGCAGCTTACGCAACAGGATTCATAGCAATCAGCCCCAGCATTTT. As protein: CASSLRNRIHSNQPQHF.

The chain joins TRBV18 to TRBJ1-3; D is perhaps TRBD1 (5 bases). Germline CDR1 and CDR2: KGHSH and LQKENI. The CDR3 length is 16 residues. V lost 3 bases and J lost 0, with 12 bases in between. The CDR3 nucleotides read TGTGCCAGCTCACCGCTTCAGGGCGGCTCTGGAAACACCATATATTTT. Residues: CASSPLQGGSGNTIYF.

This rearrangement joins TRBV10-2 to TRBJ2-2; D call uncertain. Germline V gene data show CDR1 as WSHSY and CDR2 as SAAADI. V was shortened by 6 bases and J by 0 bases, with 8 bases between the two germline ends. The CDR3 has 14 residues. The chain's CDR3 is CASSLDTNTGELFF. The CDR3, as DNA: TGCGCCAGCAGCCTCGACACGAACACCGGGGAGCTGTTTTTT.

The chain couples TRBV27 to TRBJ1-5; possible D gene TRBD1, 6 bases. CDR1 and CDR2 (germline): MNHEY, SMNVEV (reference sequence). Trimming removed 2 bases at V and 0 bases at J, with 11 bases between. The CDR3 extends over 16 amino acids. CDR3 DNA: TGTGCCAGCAGTTTAGGGGCAGGGGTTAGCAATCAGCCCCAGCATTTT. Translated: CASSLGAGVSNQPQHF.

The V and J genes are TRBV11-2 and TRBJ2-2; tentative D call: TRBD1 (7 bases). Germline-derived CDR1 and CDR2 are SGHAT and FQNNGV. The CDR3 is 16 amino acids. Trimming took 1 base from V and 7 from J, leaving 16 bases between them. The CDR3, as DNA: TGTGCCAGCAGCTTAGTGATCAGACAGGGAGGCGGGGAGCTGTTTTTT. Its protein is CASSLVIRQGGGELFF.

The gene calls are TRBV29-1 and TRBJ2-1, with 7 bases that match TRBD2. The V gene end was trimmed by 7 bases and the J gene end by 0 bases; junction bases not matched to a gene: 6. CDR1 is SQVTM and CDR2 is ANQGSEA in the germline V gene. This CDR3 is 14 amino acids long. Here the CDR3 reads CSGLRGSSYNEQFF. The CDR3 coding sequence is TGCAGCGGTCTGCGGGGGAGCTCCTACAATGAGCAGTTCTTC.

The V call is TRBV7-8, the J call TRBJ1-3; D remains ambiguous. V lost 2 bases and J lost 12, with 11 bases in between. Germline values: CDR1 SGHVS, CDR2 FQNEAQ. The CDR3 consists of 12 residues. The CDR3 coding sequence is TGTGCCAGCAGCTTACCGAGGCAGATCATATATTTT. The encoded protein is CASSLPRQIIYF.